This T cell receptor beta chain originates from a study of blood T cell repertoires in COVID-19. About the study: The origin of the acute and convalescent COVID-19 samples was the United States, Italy and Spain.

Between the trimmed V and J ends, which lost 3 bases and 7 bases, there was a span of 10 bases. Per germline, CDR1 LNHDA and CDR2 SQIVND (reference sequence). The CDR3 is 13 residues long. This clone was seen only once. Clones were sequenced by immunoSEQ multiplex PCR, and TCRdb holds only the in-frame ones, with some missing. Of some 240,000 clones in the sample, 75% to 90% were seen once. The rearrangement uses TRBV19 and TRBJ1-3; possible D gene TRBD1, 5 bases. This TCR derives from a woman between 40 and 55 years old who had recovered from COVID-19. Sequences were obtained from peripheral blood. This chain's CDR3 is CASSIPRANTIYF. The CDR3 DNA is TGTGCCAGTAGTATCCCCAGGGCTAACACCATATATTTT. Based on the CDR3 plus reference TRBV19 and TRBJ1-3, the full variable domain is DGGITQSPKYLFRKEGQNVTLSCEQNLNHDAMYWYRQDPGQGLRLIYYSQIVNDFQKGDIAEGYSVSREKKESFPLTVTSAQKNPTAFYLCASSIPRANTIYFGEGSWLTVV.